Included here is one TCR beta chain sequence, with context. What it binds is not known. PCR was performed using 60 Vbeta and 13 Jbeta primers. Only in-frame clones appear in the TCRdb table, and some are missing; sequencing was by immunoSEQ multiplex PCR. The data show about 150,000 clones, around 73% seen once. These data belong to a study of cytomegalovirus exposure and HLA in healthy donors. Findings and limits, study-wide: CMV serostatus stood as the only immune exposure information on hand. A further, later analysis showed that HLA-associated TCR beta chains (compared with equally common others) were more clonally expanded.

The source material was PBMCs. The TCR comes from a woman in her late teens or twenties in good health and CMV-seronegative.

The CDR3 spells CASSSWDSSNSPLHF. CDR3 nucleotide sequence: TGTGCCAGCAGTTCGTGGGACAGCTCCAATTCACCCCTCCACTTT. The genes are TRBV7-9 and TRBJ1-6; 7 bases agree with TRBD1. J was trimmed by 7 bases and V by 6 bases; bases with no gene match: 9. Germline lookup yields CDR1 SEHNR and CDR2 FQNEAQ (reference sequence). The CDR3 spans 15 residues. Full variable domain (rest looked up from reference TRBV7-9 and TRBJ1-6): DTGVSQNPRHKITKRGQNVTFRCDPISEHNRLYWYRQTLGQGPEFLTYFQNEAQLEKSRLLSDRFSAERPKGSFSTLEIQRTEQGDSAMYLCASSSWDSSNSPLHFGNGTRLTVT.